This TCR beta chain was sequenced for a study of cytomegalovirus exposure and HLA in healthy donors (dated by TCRdb to 2015 to 2018). Some background on the complete study: An earlier analysis of several hundred of the donors reported around 280 Gb of sequence data and 117 million unique TCR beta sequences obtained from around 180 million T cells. An earlier analysis of around 580 of the donors used high-throughput TCR beta sequencing to judge whether each TCR beta V gene segment behaved as functional or pseudogenic. The study aimed to test whether cataloging public T cell receptors could reveal signatures of past pathogen exposure. The number of typed donors differed by locus: roughly 629-630 for A, B, C, DRB1 and DQB1; some 540 for DQA1; some 610 for DPA1; and roughly 470 for DPB1. A few DR-DQ haplotypes were treated as single units for association and clustering because of strong linkage in the cohort. The study used immunosequencing to profile the T cell repertoires of 666 subjects and linked those repertoires to cytomegalovirus serostatus. Rather than drawing on any new phenotypic data, the later analysis identified candidate immune exposures from TCR beta sequences and the way those sequences occurred across donors. The genetic ancestry cluster associated with self-reported Caucasian donors included over 80% of the 398 genotyped donors. A later analysis re-analyzed previously published TCR beta repertoires from 666 donors and added high-resolution HLA genotyping to study TCR occurrence patterns. To predict cytomegalovirus infection status, the study brought together high-throughput TCR immunosequencing, statistical association of individual TCRs with disease status, and machine learning. HLA typing covered class I and class II loci at four-digit resolution. All discovery cohort repertoires had been generated using a single sequencing platform. An early release covering roughly 600 HLA-typed donors comprised approximately 300 gigabases of sequencing data and around 80 million unique TCR sequences. Besides the first cohort of 550 to 750 subjects, a separate validation cohort made up of over a hundred different subjects was used. Genome-wide SNP genotypes for about 65% of the 666 donors were used in a later genetic analysis, which treated that subset as a discovery cohort. Across some 400 genotyped donors of the cohort, an average of roughly 250,000 unique TCR beta nucleotide sequences per donor were sequenced, and roughly 17% of those sequences were non-productive. Alongside the repertoire data, information on donor age, sex, ethnicity and CMV serostatus was compiled. The study at large found these results: Most TCR sequences were seen in very few donors, while some public TCRs were found in many individuals. A further reported finding was that TCR beta sequences accurately predicted the HLA-A and HLA-B alleles for most subjects in the first cohort. The presence/absence analyses assumed that sequencing depth was roughly uniform across donors, and that assumption may not be true. According to a later genetic analysis, donors in an Asian-associated ancestry cluster had fewer N-insertions in productive TCRs than the roughly 700-donor mean. Broadly in line with IMGT annotations, most TCR beta V segments showed up in productive rearrangements about 87% or about 30% of the time in an earlier analysis of approximately 640 of the donors. A later analysis found that TCR association rates varied across HLA loci, with DRB1 alleles showing the most associated TCRs and HLA-C alleles the fewest. Because HLA typing was missing for some donors at each locus, association tests included only the typed subset. A later genetic analysis associated a missense DCLRE1C variant with V-gene and J-gene trimming of TCR beta chains, and an independent cohort replicated the association. In both the original and validation cohorts, the classifier was reported to diagnose cytomegalovirus status with high specificity and sensitivity. Specific HLA alleles were associated with 15,000 to 20,000 TCR beta sequences at a false discovery rate of 0.05 in a later analysis. When HLA alleles, especially DR and DQ, strongly co-occurred, attributing TCR associations to individual alleles was difficult. Only TCR beta chains were sequenced in this cohort, and the absence of alpha or paired-chain data limited detectable features. The 87-base-pair reads could not distinguish some IMGT-functional V segments, including TRBV6-2 and TRBV6-3, so those segments were excluded. For the cohort, immune exposure information was limited to CMV serostatus. A cluster of highly shared sequence variants was judged likely to be a technical artifact of the sequencing pipeline. In a later analysis, HLA-associated TCR beta chains were found to be more clonally expanded and to have lower generation probabilities than equally common non-associated chains. The study listed 150 to 200 TCR beta chains as associated with cytomegalovirus. Correlated functional status among segregating V segments might reflect linkage disequilibrium, but an unknown experimental factor could not be ruled out. It was suggested by the authors that the approach could potentially be generalized to other disease states and immunological phenotypes. In vitro tests confirmed that a few of the cytomegalovirus-associated TCR beta chains recognize cytomegalovirus antigens. The earlier analysis of about 600 of the donors excluded 15 to 20 rarely observed V segments, including chromosome 9 orphons, because counts were too low. In a later analysis, several top co-occurrence clusters were reported to appear linked to parvovirus B19, influenza, CMV and Epstein-Barr virus. Most CMV-associated TCR beta chains appeared to be HLA-restricted in a later analysis, and the HLA associations seemed to be driven largely by CMV exposure.

The cohort consisted of 666 healthy bone marrow donors. All cohort members were sampled while nominally healthy, although unrecorded immune exposures were likely present. The donor was CMV seropositive and belonged to the group of 250 to 350 seropositive cohort members. A peripheral blood sample was collected from each donor, and TCR beta sequencing was performed on peripheral blood mononuclear cells. Genomic DNA extraction from the blood cell samples was performed with the Qiagen DNeasy Blood Extraction Kit. A remark on this clone: No cognate antigen has been identified for it. Base qualities are missing; no much larger clone stands one base away.

The germline V gene provides CDR1 MNHNS and CDR2 SASEGT. The CDR3 runs 15 amino acids, cysteine and phenylalanine included. The retained sequence is limited to the CDR3, 45 bases, with the frame set at the first base. At the junction V is shortened by 7 bases and J by 2 bases; bases outside the gene matches: 8. The protocol used for the library was the immunoSEQ multiplex PCR assay. A mixture of 60 forward primers for TCR Vbeta segments and 13 reverse primers for TCR Jbeta segments was used in the multiplex PCR. A multiplex PCR assay on genomic DNA amplified the CDR3 region of rearranged TCR beta genes. The amplified TCR beta libraries were sequenced on the Illumina HiSeq System as 87-base-pair reads. In the original analysis: In a later analysis, roughly 80 million unique TCR beta chains were counted across the 500 to 850 repertoires, and around 11 million of these chains were shared by at least two donors. To remove PCR and sequencing errors, raw reads were error-corrected and collapsed into unique sequences using a nearest-neighbor algorithm that merged closely related sequences. To assign V, D and J gene segments, CDR3 sequences were aligned to IMGT reference sequences. For a sequence to be retained, a match of at least six nucleotides to both a V gene segment and a J gene segment was required. A rearrangement counted as productive if the CDR3 had no stop codons and remained in frame with V and J, and every other rearrangement counted as non-productive. CDR3 was defined according to IMGT convention as the region running from the second conserved V-encoded cysteine to the conserved J-encoded phenylalanine. In an earlier analysis of approximately 500 of the donors, sequences lacking an unambiguous match to a single V gene segment were excluded. An earlier analysis of around 600 of the donors classified V segments as functional when productive rearrangements were above 56.7% and as segregating when the standard deviation between donors was above 5%. A statistical classification framework was built to diagnose cytomegalovirus status from the catalog of TCR beta chain sequences. In a later analysis, TCR nucleotide sequences were compared against IMGT/GENE-DB human TR gene sequences so that V and J genes could be assigned. Using the TCRdist pipeline, a later analysis assigned CDR3 sequences along with most-parsimonious VDJ recombination scenarios. In a later analysis, each TCR beta chain was defined by its CDR3 amino acid sequence together with its V-gene family, and reads lacking a unique V-gene family were excluded. A later analysis removed 592 highly shared, low-generation-probability nucleotide sequences to deal with suspected cross-contamination and a sequencing artifact. In a later analysis, a clonal expansion index was calculated for each public chain from normalized within-repertoire ranks of inferred template counts. In a later analysis, generation probabilities were computed with a VDJ recombination model fitted to out-of-frame rearrangements, and the resulting probabilities were checked against IGoR. Hypergeometric tests were used in a later analysis to score TCR-TCR, TCR-HLA and TCR-CMV co-occurrence, with a repertoire-size bias correction applied to the TCR pairs. To estimate false discovery rates, a later analysis permuted the HLA or CMV assignments 20 times. In a later analysis, co-occurring TCRs were grouped using DBSCAN, with TCRdist sequence similarity added in when clustering inside HLA-allele-positive subsets. For co-occurrence clustering, repertoires with fewer than 30,000 or more than 120,000 public chains were excluded, along with 4 to 6 repertoires with anomalous nucleotide sharing. TCRdb provides this immuneACCESS table in a form limited to in-frame rearrangements. Some clones are lacking; in checked studies, under half of them reflect an unresolved V gene, and why the rest are absent is not known. From that table come the V and J calls and clone size; the DNA was used to work out D and trimming. This sample is represented by a few hundred thousand clones; approximately 82% of them were singletons. The ten largest clones add up to roughly 7.4% of the sample.

This TCR derives from a woman aged 55-75 years in good health and CMV-seropositive. Sequenced: PBMCs. The receptor chain draws on TRBV6-1 and TRBJ1-1, and 9 bases in between align with TRBD1. The nucleotides read TGTGCCAGCAACCGGGACAGGGTAGTAAACACTGAAGCTTTCTTT. Translated, this is CASNRDRVVNTEAFF.